This entry lists 26 T cell receptor beta chains sequenced from one sample in a study of cytomegalovirus exposure and HLA in healthy donors. Amplification used 60 Vbeta primers and 13 Jbeta primers. Produced via immunoSEQ multiplex PCR; TCRdb's table is partial and in-frame only. The sample has about 130,000 clones, about three quarters seen once. The source material was PBMCs. These receptors were taken from a woman aged 55-70 years in good health and CMV-seropositive.

This chain connects TRBV19 to TRBJ2-3; TRBD1 is a possible D gene (6 bases). V was trimmed by 5 bases and J by 6 bases, leaving 18 bases between them. Germline CDR1 is LNHDA and CDR2 is SQIVND (reference sequence). The CDR3 length is 15 residues. The CDR3 loop reads CASSPTQGILDTQYF. CDR3 nucleotide sequence: TGTGCCAGTAGTCCGACGCAGGGGATTTTGGATACGCAGTATTTT.

This chain uses TRBV2 with TRBJ2-1; TRBD1 is a possible D gene (6 bases). This CDR3 has 14 amino acids. With 8 bases removed from V and 6 bases from J, the gap between germline ends came to 17 bases. Germline V gives CDR1 SNHLY, CDR2 FYNNEI. The CDR3 sequence is CASLFFTGPNEQFF. The DNA for the CDR3 is TGTGCCAGCCTCTTCTTCACAGGGCCCAATGAGCAGTTCTTC.

This clone was counted a few times. Other DNA sequences in this specimen translate into the identical CDR3. The V and J genes are TRBV2 and TRBJ2-4; a weak D match, TRBD2 (7 bases). Trimming cost V 2 bases and J 0 bases, with 17 bases left between them. CDR1 is SNHLY, CDR2 FYNNEI, per germline. This CDR3 has 18 amino acids. The CDR3 loop reads CASSELGGGGLAKNIQYF. CDR3 DNA sequence: TGTGCCAGCAGTGAACTGGGGGGCGGGGGTCTAGCCAAAAACATTCAGTACTTC.

The chain has TRBV7-3 and TRBJ1-2; D might be TRBD1 (6 bases). In germline, CDR1 is SGHTA, CDR2 FQGTGA. The CDR3 length is 16 residues. With 1 base removed from V and 4 bases from J, the gap between germline ends came to 16 bases. The CDR3 DNA follows: TGTGCCAGCAGCTTAATTGGGGGCGGGAGCGGCTATGGCTACACCTTC. Translating gives CASSLIGGGSGYGYTF.

J is TRBJ2-1 and V is TRBV10-3, with D possibly matching TRBD1 (7 bases). CDR3 size: 14 residues. Trimming stripped 4 bases from V and 3 bases from J, with 10 bases between. Germline V CDR1 and CDR2: ENHRY, SYGVKD. This CDR3 is CAISGQGGYNEQFF. The CDR3 DNA is TGTGCCATCAGTGGCCAGGGGGGCTACAATGAGCAGTTCTTC.

The chain joins TRBV7-2 to TRBJ2-1, with 7 bases fitting TRBD2. The CDR3 has 13 residues. V was pared by 1 base and J by 6 bases, with 0 bases of the junction left unmatched. Germline CDR1 SGHTA, CDR2 FQGNSA. The CDR3 is CASSLVAGNEQFF. The CDR3 DNA is TGTGCCAGCAGCTTAGTAGCGGGCAATGAGCAGTTCTTC. The full variable domain, with the rest looked up from reference TRBV7-2 and TRBJ2-1, is GAGVSQSPSNKVTEKGKDVELRCDPISGHTALYWYRQSLGQGLEFLIYFQGNSAPDKSGLPSDRFSAERTGGSVSTLTIQRTQQEDSAVYLCASSLVAGNEQFFGPGTRLTVL.

V and J are TRBV6-5 and TRBJ1-1; possibly TRBD1 for D (5 bases). Germline V gene sequence: CDR1 MNHEY, CDR2 SVGAGI. V lost 6 bases to trimming and J lost 11 bases, with 22 bases between them. The CDR3 spans 14 residues. CDR3 nucleotide sequence: TGTGCCAGCAGGGTATCATGGGACCGGGGGATCGCTTTCTTT. Its protein product is CASRVSWDRGIAFF.

The CDR3 sequence is CASSEQGQGGEKLFF. The CDR3 DNA reads TGTGCCAGCAGTGAACAGGGACAGGGGGGTGAAAAACTGTTTTTT. The chain combines TRBV2 with TRBJ1-4; 11 bases map to TRBD1. CDR3 length: 15 residues. Germline V gives CDR1 SNHLY, CDR2 FYNNEI. Germline trimming cut 2 bases from V and 7 bases from J; bases unmatched to any gene: 3.

The chain carries TRBV6-5 and TRBJ2-3, with a tentative D call TRBD2 (6 bases). This CDR3 is built from 15 residues. V was trimmed by 0 bases and J by 4 bases, leaving 11 bases between them. The germline V gene encodes CDR1 MNHEY and CDR2 SVGAGI. The CDR3 region is CASSYSELASDTQYF. The DNA for the CDR3 is TGTGCCAGCAGTTACTCGGAGCTAGCGTCAGATACGCAGTATTTT.

V gene TRBV11-2 combines with J gene TRBJ1-1; D call uncertain. The germline gives CDR1 SGHAT, CDR2 FQNNGV. There are 12 residues in the CDR3. V was pared by 0 bases and J by 11 bases, with 10 bases between. The CDR3 DNA is TGTGCCAGCAGCTTAGATACAGTCCGGGCTTTCTTT. This gives the protein CASSLDTVRAFF.

This clone appeared once. This chain joins TRBV11-2 and TRBJ1-1; D remains ambiguous. V lost 0 bases to trimming and J lost 9 bases, with 14 bases between them. Germline V gives CDR1 SGHAT, CDR2 FQNNGV. The CDR3 extends over 14 amino acids. CDR3 sequence: CASSLDGVGEKAFF. The CDR3 bases are TGTGCCAGCAGCTTAGATGGGGTTGGGGAGAAAGCTTTCTTT.

The V and J genes are TRBV11-2 and TRBJ2-7; tentative D call: TRBD1 (6 bases). CDR3 length: 15 residues. Trimming pared 1 base from V and 6 bases from J, leaving 16 bases between. Germline V gene lookup returns CDR1 SGHAT and CDR2 FQNNGV. The CDR3 protein is CASSLVQQGFPEQYF. Written as DNA, the CDR3 is TGTGCCAGCAGCTTAGTCCAACAGGGTTTTCCCGAGCAGTACTTC.

This chain connects TRBV21-1 to TRBJ2-2; the table gives TRBD2 as D, unverified against the DNA. TRBV21-1 is a known pseudogene. The CDR3 runs to 19 residues. CDR3 in DNA: TGTGCCAGCAGCATTGAGGCTAGCGGGGGTCGGGGGGACACCGGGGAGCTGTTTTTT. Protein product: CASSIEASGGRGDTGELFF.

The genes are TRBV2 and TRBJ1-1, with TRBD1 matching 9 bases. The CDR3 length is 14 residues. The junction had 5 bases not matched to a gene; V was cut back by 3 bases and J by 6 bases. The germline V gene encodes CDR1 SNHLY and CDR2 FYNNEI. CDR3 sequence reads: CASSETGGTAEAFF. CDR3 bases: TGTGCCAGCAGTGAGACAGGGGGGACGGCTGAAGCTTTCTTT.

The table lists this clone with a few counts. V and J are TRBV9 and TRBJ2-5, with TRBD1 matching 8 bases. The better agreement between TRBJ2-7 and the DNA end casts doubt on the J call. Germline CDR1 SGDLS, CDR2 YYNGEE. The CDR3 contains 14 residues. The CDR3 nucleotides read TGTGCCAGCAGCTACGAGGACAGGGCGTACGAGCAGTACTTC. Translating it yields CASSYEDRAYEQYF.

This chain uses TRBV27 with TRBJ2-7; TRBD2 aligns across 7 bases. V trimming: 8 bases; J trimming: 6 bases; junction bases outside the gene matches: 7. CDR3 length equals 12 residues. Germline V gives CDR1 MNHEY, CDR2 SMNVEV (reference sequence). Written as DNA, the CDR3 is TGTGCCAGCCGCCCTTGGGGGGGCGAGCAGTACTTC. It yields the protein CASRPWGGEQYF.

This clone has only one observation. The rearrangement uses TRBV7-2 and TRBJ1-1; tentatively, D is TRBD1 (5 bases). Per germline, CDR1 SGHTA and CDR2 FQGNSA. The CDR3 runs 14 residues. V lost 1 base to trimming and J lost 1 base, with 7 bases between them. This CDR3 is CASSLETANTEAFF. The CDR3 DNA is TGTGCCAGCAGCTTAGAGACAGCGAACACTGAAGCTTTCTTT.

This clone was observed a few times. V gene TRBV7-9 combines with J gene TRBJ2-7; D call uncertain. Trimming left V 2 bases short and J 3 bases short, with 11 bases between. This CDR3 has 14 amino acids. CDR1 and CDR2 from the germline V gene are SEHNR and FQNEAQ (reference sequence). CDR3 residues: CASSLTAGGYEQYF. The CDR3 DNA sequence: TGTGCCAGCAGCTTAACCGCCGGCGGCTACGAGCAGTACTTC.

The chain carries TRBV5-5 and TRBJ2-7; the match to TRBD2 covers 14 bases. The CDR3 length is 18 residues. The V gene end was trimmed by 2 bases and the J gene end by 2 bases; junction bases not matched to a gene: 9. Germline-derived CDR1 and CDR2 are SGHKS and YYEKEE (reference sequence). CDR3 DNA sequence: TGTGCCAGCAGCTTAATCGGGACTAGCGGGGGCCCTCCCTACGAGCAGTACTTC. Protein sequence: CASSLIGTSGGPPYEQYF.

This chain links TRBV7-9 with TRBJ1-1, with D possibly being TRBD1 (5 bases). Germline V gene lookup returns CDR1 SEHNR and CDR2 FQNEAQ (reference sequence). The CDR3 is 15 amino acids. V lost 5 bases and J lost 3, with 16 bases in between. CDR3 bases: TGTGCCAGCAGCCCTCGGACCTCGGGGGACACTGAAGCTTTCTTT. The encoded protein is CASSPRTSGDTEAFF.

Of note for this clone: At one end the junction does not follow the germline gene, possibly because of a read error. CDR3 residues: CASSLGTSGGSLRPSNF. The CDR3 bases are TGTGCCAGCAGCTTGGGGACTAGCGGGGGGTCGCTCCGACCTTCGAACTTC. The chain couples TRBV5-4 to TRBJ2-7; 14 bases map to TRBD2. Germline CDR1 SGHNT, CDR2 YYREEE (reference sequence). The CDR3 loop spans 17 amino acids.

V and J are TRBV9 and TRBJ1-3; the D is unclear. Between the trimmed V and J ends, which lost 4 bases and 4 bases, there was a span of 15 bases. This CDR3 comprises 15 residues. CDR1 and CDR2 (germline): SGDLS, YYNGEE. The CDR3 reads CASSPRPRVGNTIYF. As DNA, the CDR3 is TGTGCCAGCAGCCCCCGACCCCGGGTGGGAAACACCATATATTTT.

This chain links TRBV20-1 with TRBJ2-7; D perhaps matches TRBD1 (5 bases). CDR1 and CDR2 from the germline V gene are DFQATT and SNEGSKA (reference sequence). Trimming left V 6 bases short and J 6 bases short, with 12 bases between. The CDR3 is 11 amino acids. The CDR3 DNA is TGCAGTGCCTCCCAGGGCTTCGAGCAGTACTTC. Encoded protein: CSASQGFEQYF.

The chain employs TRBV6-5 and TRBJ2-2; a weak D match, TRBD1 (6 bases). Germline assignment: CDR1 MNHEY and CDR2 SVGAGI. The V end lost 5 bases, the J end lost 6 bases, and 16 bases lay between the germline ends. CDR3 length: 15 amino acids. CDR3 in DNA: TGTGCCAGCAGTCAGCAGGGGCTAAGGGCCGGGGAGCTGTTTTTT. Protein product: CASSQQGLRAGELFF.

V gene TRBV19 combines with J gene TRBJ1-2, with a weak D call TRBD1 (5 bases). The CDR3 extends over 13 amino acids. Germline-derived CDR1 and CDR2 are LNHDA and SQIVND (reference sequence). V lost 9 bases and J lost 5, with 16 bases in between. CDR3 nucleotides: TGTGCCAGGAGAAAACAGGCAAGATATGGCTACACCTTC. Translating it yields CARRKQARYGYTF.

This clone appeared once. The chain couples TRBV19 to TRBJ1-1; TRBD1 aligns across 9 bases. Germline V gene sequence: CDR1 LNHDA, CDR2 SQIVND (reference sequence). Germline trimming cut 10 bases from V and 5 bases from J; bases unmatched to any gene: 11. This CDR3 region has 14 residues. CDR3 nucleotides: TGTGCCACCACAAGGGGACAGGGTGTTACTGAAGCTTTCTTT. This gives the protein CATTRGQGVTEAFF.